This passage covers 28 T cell receptor beta chains from one sample sequenced in a study of CD8+CD57+ T cells in acquired aplastic anemia (dated by TCRdb to 2016 to 2019). Expansion of CD8+CD57+ cells had been shown by flow cytometry in the patients chosen for sequencing. The sequencing machine was an Illumina HiSeq 2000. Genomic DNA was used as template for profiling of TCR beta VDJ combinations and CDR3 sequences. Using fastp trimming at Q25 and MiXCR clonotype assembly, TCRdb reanalyzed the public sequencing data and kept in-frame beta chains. Records with the same CDR3 protein are collapsed into one entry carrying the most frequent genes and DNA. This sample has about 200,000 distinct CDR3 sequences in its table, and approximately 60% of those were observed once. Roughly three fifths of the sample is in the top ten clones. The specimen sequenced was sorted CD4+, CD8+, or CD8+CD57+ T cells (not recorded which) from PBMCs. Receptor source: a human donor with aplastic anemia.

The J gene is TRBJ2-1, the V gene TRBV2; 9 nucleotides line up with TRBD2. CDR3 length: 18 residues. The V gene's germline CDR1 is SNHLY and CDR2 FYNNEI. Unmatched junction bases numbered 16, after V lost 5 bases and J lost 5 bases. Written as DNA, the CDR3 is TGTGCCAGCAGTCTTGGTAGCGGGGGCCCGGGTGGACACAATGAGCAGTTCTTC. It specifies CASSLGSGGPGGHNEQFF.

A note on this clonotype: Mismatch with germline at one junction end may stem from a read error. This CDR3 reads CATHRGDEQFF. DNA for the CDR3: TGTGCCACCCACAGGGGCGATGAGCAATTCTTC. The chain combines TRBV10-3 with TRBJ2-1, with 7 nucleotides matching TRBD1. Germline V CDR1 and CDR2: ENHRY, SYGVKD. The CDR3 is 11 amino acids.

The V and J genes are TRBV24-1 and TRBJ2-1; D unclear. Trimming cost V 9 bases and J 6 bases, with 17 bases left between them. CDR1 is KGHDR and CDR2 is SFDVKD in the germline V gene. This CDR3 is built from 14 residues. The CDR3 region is CATRGLGSRNEQFF. The CDR3 DNA follows: TGTGCCACCCGAGGTCTAGGAAGTCGCAATGAGCAGTTCTTC.

For the CDR3, the DNA is TGTGCCAGCAGAGCATCAGGATCTGGGGCCAACGTCCTGACTTTC. This encodes CASRASGSGANVLTF. The J gene is TRBJ2-6, the V gene TRBV7-3, with no clear D. There are 15 residues in the CDR3. V shed 6 bases and J shed 1 base, with 10 bases lying between them. Germline V lookup: CDR1 SGHTA, CDR2 FQGTGA.

The chain employs TRBV19 and TRBJ2-6; possibly TRBD2 for D (6 bases). The CDR3 runs 15 residues. Trimming pared 5 bases from V and 4 bases from J, leaving 12 bases between. CDR1 and CDR2 (germline): LNHDA, SQIVND (reference sequence). CDR3: CASSRGTVGANVLTF. CDR3 sequence (DNA): TGTGCCAGTAGTCGGGGGACGGTAGGGGCCAACGTCCTGACTTTC.

This clonotype was counted many times. The V and J genes are TRBV7-9 and TRBJ2-4; 9 bases map to TRBD2. CDR3 length equals 17 residues. Germline loops: CDR1 SEHNR, CDR2 FQNEAQ (reference sequence). With 7 bases clipped from V and 0 bases from J, the junction kept 10 bases outside the gene matches. In DNA, the CDR3 is TGTGCCAGCACCCCCCCTAGCGGGACTCTAGCCAAAAACATTCAGTACTTC. Translating gives CASTPPSGTLAKNIQYF.

This chain joins TRBV20-1 and TRBJ1-1, with TRBD1 matching 7 bases. The CDR3 sequence is 12 residues long. V gave up 6 bases and J gave up 10 bases; unmatched junction bases: 11. Germline lookup yields CDR1 DFQATT and CDR2 SNEGSKA (reference sequence). The CDR3 region is CSARRQGNVAFF. CDR3 sequence (DNA): TGCAGTGCCCGCCGACAGGGAAATGTAGCTTTCTTT.

The chain combines TRBV13 with TRBJ2-1; 7 positions match TRBD2. V dropped 5 bases and J dropped 1; count of bases not matched to a gene: 8. The CDR3 covers 16 residues. In germline, CDR1 is PRHDT, CDR2 FYEKMQ (reference sequence). CDR3 region: CASSVAGSRSYNEQFF. The CDR3, as DNA: TGTGCCAGCAGCGTAGCGGGTTCGCGTTCCTACAATGAGCAGTTCTTC.

The chain uses TRBV7-9 and TRBJ1-4; maybe TRBD1 (5 bases). CDR1 SEHNR and CDR2 FQNEAQ come from the germline V gene (reference sequence). The CDR3 runs 13 residues. Trimming stripped 6 bases from V and 8 bases from J, with 13 bases between. The CDR3 DNA reads as TGTGCCAGCAGTAGGGGTGGAGGGGAAAAACTGTTTTTT. Amino acid sequence: CASSRGGGEKLFF.

This clonotype was detected a few times. The chain carries TRBV19 and TRBJ1-6, with no clear D. The length of the CDR3 is 13 residues. Germline-derived CDR1 and CDR2 are LNHDA and SQIVND (reference sequence). V lost 9 bases and J 7 bases, leaving 13 bases between the germline ends. Here the CDR3 reads CASRDTGNSPLHF. CDR3 coding DNA: TGTGCCAGCAGAGACACGGGAAATTCACCCCTCCACTTT. Full variable domain (missing parts from reference TRBV19 and TRBJ1-6): DGGITQSPKYLFRKEGQNVTLSCEQNLNHDAMYWYRQDPGQGLRLIYYSQIVNDFQKGDIAEGYSVSREKKESFPLTVTSAQKNPTAFYLCASRDTGNSPLHFGNGTRLTVT.

At least ten counts were recorded for this clonotype. The rearrangement uses TRBV11-2 and TRBJ2-7, with D perhaps given as TRBD1 or TRBD2 (5 bases each). Germline lookup yields CDR1 SGHAT and CDR2 FQNNGV. The length of the CDR3 is 16 residues. The V end was cut by 1 base, the J end by 0 bases, with 13 bases between. CDR3 bases: TGTGCCAGCAGCTTAGGCCCGGGGACGCGCTCCTACGAGCAGTACTTC. Its translation: CASSLGPGTRSYEQYF.

The chain carries TRBV7-2 and TRBJ2-1; D is uncertain. Germline V gene lookup returns CDR1 SGHTA and CDR2 FQGNSA. This CDR3 is built from 13 residues. V lost 3 bases, J lost 4 bases, and 7 bases lay in between. CDR3 in amino acids: CASSFEPYNEQFF. Written as DNA, the CDR3 is TGTGCCAGCAGCTTCGAACCTTACAATGAGCAGTTCTTC.

V is TRBV5-4 and J is TRBJ2-7, with 9 nucleotides matching TRBD1. The CDR3 totals 14 residues. V gave up 4 bases and J gave up 5 bases; unmatched junction bases: 7. Germline CDR1 reads SGHNT; CDR2 reads YYREEE (reference sequence). DNA of the CDR3: TGTGCCAGCAGCCCATGGGACAGGGAACACGAGCAGTACTTC. Translated: CASSPWDREHEQYF. Together with reference TRBV5-4 and TRBJ2-7, the CDR3 gives the full variable domain: ETGVTQSPTHLIKTRGQQVTLRCSSQSGHNTVSWYQQALGQGPQFIFQYYREEENGRGNFPPRFSGLQFPNYSSELNVNALELDDSALYLCASSPWDREHEQYFGPGTRLTVT.

This clonotype has a count of ten or more. The V and J genes are TRBV7-9 and TRBJ1-5; D unclear. Germline V gives CDR1 SEHNR, CDR2 FQNEAQ (reference sequence). CDR3 size: 12 residues. V dropped 5 bases and J dropped 5 bases, with 7 bases sitting between them. Written as DNA, the CDR3 is TGTGCCAGCAGCGTTAATTATCAGCCCCAGCATTTT. Translating it yields CASSVNYQPQHF.

The J gene is TRBJ1-5, the V gene TRBV10-3, with 10 bases lining up with TRBD1. Germline V gene lookup returns CDR1 ENHRY and CDR2 SYGVKD. Germline trimming cut 8 bases from V and 2 bases from J; bases unmatched to any gene: 0. The CDR3 has 13 amino acids. In DNA, the CDR3 is TGTGCCATCGGACAGGGGGGCAATCAGCCCCAGCATTTT. Protein sequence: CAIGQGGNQPQHF.

This chain links TRBV9 with TRBJ2-7, with D perhaps assigned TRBD1 or TRBD2 (5 bases each). The CDR3 covers 14 residues. Trimming took off 5 bases at V and 2 bases at J, with 14 bases between the two ends. Per the germline V gene, CDR1 is SGDLS and CDR2 is YYNGEE. Written as DNA, the CDR3 is TGTGCCAGCAGTGAACGGTGGGACCCCTACGAGCAGTACTTC. Protein sequence: CASSERWDPYEQYF. The whole variable domain, filled in from reference TRBV9 and TRBJ2-7, reads DSGVTQTPKHLITATGQRVTLRCSPRSGDLSVYWYQQSLDQGLQFLIQYYNGEERAKGNILERFSAQQFPDLHSELNLSSLELGDSALYFCASSERWDPYEQYFGPGTRLTVT.

Concerning this clonotype: This may arise from a read error, as a much more abundant clone is one base away. This chain links TRBV6-1 with TRBJ1-2; no clear D. The V and J ends lost 5 bases and 7 bases respectively, with 14 bases between them. Germline V gene sequence: CDR1 MNHNS, CDR2 SASEGT. The CDR3 is 13 residues long. This CDR3 is CASSYGDMAGYTF. DNA of the CDR3: TGTGCCAGCAGTTATGGCGACATGGCTGGCTACACCTTC.

This clonotype came up a few times. This CDR3 is CATSGESNTEAFF. The CDR3 DNA is TGTGCCACCAGTGGGGAAAGTAACACTGAAGCTTTCTTT. The chain recombines TRBV24-1 with TRBJ1-1, with D unresolved. CDR3 length: 13 residues. CDR1 is KGHDR and CDR2 is SFDVKD in the germline V gene. Trimming pared 5 bases from V and 2 bases from J, leaving 8 bases between.

This clonotype was observed many times. CDR3 protein: CASGQASYEQYF. For the CDR3, the DNA is TGTGCCAGCGGGCAGGCTTCCTACGAGCAGTACTTC. The J gene is TRBJ2-7, the V gene TRBV12-3 or TRBV12-4; D ambiguous. V was shortened by 8 bases and J by 1 base, with 9 bases between the two germline ends. The CDR3 covers 12 residues.

The genes are TRBV7-9 and TRBJ2-7, with a weak D call TRBD1 (6 bases). Trimming stripped 4 bases from V and 6 bases from J, with 22 bases between. The germline gives CDR1 SEHNR, CDR2 FQNEAQ (reference sequence). The CDR3 runs to 16 residues. This chain's CDR3 is CASSSQGRGAMGEQYF. In DNA, the CDR3 is TGTGCCAGCAGCTCTCAGGGCAGGGGCGCGATGGGCGAGCAGTACTTC.

V usage is TRBV6-4 and J usage is TRBJ2-7; TRBD2 matches 8 bases. CDR1 is MRHNA, CDR2 SNTAGT, per germline. The CDR3 extends over 16 amino acids. V dropped 6 bases and J dropped 4; count of bases not matched to a gene: 14. The CDR3 loop reads CASSLGRGGLTYEQYF. CDR3 nucleotide sequence: TGTGCCAGCAGCTTGGGACGGGGGGGCTTGACGTACGAGCAGTACTTC.

The chain couples TRBV7-9 to TRBJ2-3; D unresolved. The CDR3 totals 12 residues. Germline-derived CDR1 and CDR2 are SEHNR and FQNEAQ (reference sequence). The V gene lost 3 bases and the J gene lost 3 bases, with 4 bases spanning the gap. CDR3 nucleotide sequence: TGTGCCAGCAGCTTTGGTACAGATACGCAGTATTTT. This gives the protein CASSFGTDTQYF.

This clonotype was counted a few times. This chain uses TRBV19 with TRBJ2-7; 7 bases align to TRBD2. Germline assignment: CDR1 LNHDA and CDR2 SQIVND (reference sequence). Trimming removed 3 bases from V and 3 bases from J; junction bases left unmatched: 8. CDR3 length: 15 residues. This CDR3 is CASSIRGRAVYEQYF. The CDR3 DNA is TGTGCCAGTAGTATTCGGGGGAGGGCGGTCTACGAGCAGTACTTC.

This clonotype was counted ten times or more. The chain joins TRBV4-1 to TRBJ2-1; no clear D gene. The CDR3 has 12 residues. Germline CDR1 is MGHRA and CDR2 is YSYEKL. Trimming took off 0 bases at V and 9 bases at J, with 6 bases between the two ends. The CDR3 coding sequence is TGCGCCAGCAGCCAAGATGCAGTTGAGCAGTTCTTC. Translation gives CASSQDAVEQFF.

The chain uses TRBV29-1 and TRBJ1-5; D possibly corresponds to TRBD1 (5 bases). CDR3 length: 13 residues. Trimming shortened V by 4 bases and J by 1 base, and 8 bases separated the two germline ends. Germline CDR1 reads SQVTM; CDR2 reads ANQGSEA. The CDR3, as DNA: TGCAGCGTTGGTCGGGGCAGCAATCAGCCCCAGCATTTT. Protein: CSVGRGSNQPQHF.

The chain couples TRBV4-2 to TRBJ2-2, with D maybe TRBD2 (6 bases). V dropped 3 bases and J dropped 5 bases, with 10 bases sitting between them. CDR3 length: 14 residues. CDR1 and CDR2 from the germline V gene are LGHNA and YNFKEQ. This chain's CDR3 is CASSHKRETGELFF. As DNA, the CDR3 is TGTGCCAGCAGCCACAAACGGGAGACCGGGGAGCTGTTTTTT.

The chain recombines TRBV20-1 with TRBJ2-7; D not certain. The CDR3 runs 11 residues. Germline V lookup: CDR1 DFQATT, CDR2 SNEGSKA (reference sequence). V was cut by 8 bases and J by 4 bases, with 12 bases left in between. This CDR3 reads CSSEVRYEQYF. CDR3 sequence (DNA): TGCAGTTCCGAGGTCCGTTACGAGCAGTACTTC.

The chain joins TRBV19 to TRBJ2-6; perhaps TRBD1 as D (6 bases). This CDR3 region has 15 residues. V was shortened by 7 bases and J by 2 bases, with 12 bases between the two germline ends. Germline-derived CDR1 and CDR2 are LNHDA and SQIVND (reference sequence). Written as DNA, the CDR3 is TGTGCCAGTACCATAAACAGGGCTGGGGCCAACGTCCTGACTTTC. Its protein product is CASTINRAGANVLTF.